The following is a T cell receptor (beta chain) sequence with its context. No antigen is known for it. The CDR3 runs 12 residues. The ends were cut back, 6 bases at V and 3 bases at J, with 9 bases in the middle. In germline, CDR1 is MNHEY, CDR2 SMNVEV (reference sequence). This sample was taken from a study of identical twins. Study outcomes and limitations: Analyses of zero insertions could be partly confounded by invariant MAIT and iNKT cells. The study found weaker excess twin sharing in beta out-of-frame sequences. There were fewer insertions in abundant cord blood beta clonotypes, but memory repertoires showed no such pattern. Models underestimated TCR alpha sharing (out-of-frame) in monozygotic twins.

TCRdb used MiXCR to reprocess the 5' RACE reads, holding one entry per CDR3 protein. The sample has about 330,000 distinct CDR3 sequences, around 12% seen once. These data also formed part of another study, on yellow fever vaccine responses in identical twins.

This TCR was recovered from a woman under 30 in good health. Sequencing was done on a sample of CD8+ T cells sorted from blood. The chain recombines TRBV27 with TRBJ2-7; D unclear. The DNA of the CDR3 is TGTGCCAGCAGCGGAGACCTCTACGAGCAGTACTTC. Translation: CASSGDLYEQYF.